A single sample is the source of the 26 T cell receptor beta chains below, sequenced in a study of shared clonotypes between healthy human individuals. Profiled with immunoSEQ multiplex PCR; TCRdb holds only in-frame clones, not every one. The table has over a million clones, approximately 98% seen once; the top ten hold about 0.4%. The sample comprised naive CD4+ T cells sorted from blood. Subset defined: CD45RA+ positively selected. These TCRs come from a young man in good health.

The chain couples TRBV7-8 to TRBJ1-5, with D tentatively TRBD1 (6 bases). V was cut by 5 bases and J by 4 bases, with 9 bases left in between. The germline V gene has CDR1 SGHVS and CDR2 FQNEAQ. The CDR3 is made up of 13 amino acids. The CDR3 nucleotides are TGTGCCAGCAGCCGACAGGAGAATCAGCCCCAGCATTTT. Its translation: CASSRQENQPQHF.

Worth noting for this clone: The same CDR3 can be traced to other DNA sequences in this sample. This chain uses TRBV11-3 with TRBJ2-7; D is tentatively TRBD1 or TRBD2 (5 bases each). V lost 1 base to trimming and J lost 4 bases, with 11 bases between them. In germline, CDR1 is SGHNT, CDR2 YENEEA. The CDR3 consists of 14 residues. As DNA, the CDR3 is TGTGCCAGCAGCTTAGGGACGGGGCCTTACGAGCAGTACTTC. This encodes CASSLGTGPYEQYF.

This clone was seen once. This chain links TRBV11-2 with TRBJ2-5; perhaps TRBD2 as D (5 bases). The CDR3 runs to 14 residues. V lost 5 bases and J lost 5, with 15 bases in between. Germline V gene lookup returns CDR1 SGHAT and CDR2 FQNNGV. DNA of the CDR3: TGTGCCAGCAGCCCAGTCGGCGGGTTGGAGACCCAGTACTTC. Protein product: CASSPVGGLETQYF.

The CDR3 DNA follows: TGTGCCGCATCTAGCAGACTAGCCTCCTACGAGCAGTACTTC. It is translated as CAASSRLASYEQYF. The chain uses TRBV2 and TRBJ2-7, with 7 bases identical to TRBD2. The germline V gene has CDR1 SNHLY and CDR2 FYNNEI. With 11 bases clipped from V and 0 bases from J, the junction kept 10 bases outside the gene matches. This CDR3 contains 14 residues.

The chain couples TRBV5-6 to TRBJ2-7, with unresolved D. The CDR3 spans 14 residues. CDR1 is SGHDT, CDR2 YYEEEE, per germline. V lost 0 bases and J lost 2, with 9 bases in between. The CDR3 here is CASSLGPATYEQYF. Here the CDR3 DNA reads TGTGCCAGCAGCTTGGGACCCGCTACCTACGAGCAGTACTTC.

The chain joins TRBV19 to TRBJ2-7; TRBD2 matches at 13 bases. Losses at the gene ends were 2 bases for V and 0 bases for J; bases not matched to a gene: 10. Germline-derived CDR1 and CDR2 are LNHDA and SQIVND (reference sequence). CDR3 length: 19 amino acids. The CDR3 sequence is CASSIKAGLAGYSSYEQYF. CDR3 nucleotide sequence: TGTGCCAGTAGTATAAAGGCGGGACTAGCGGGATACAGCTCCTACGAGCAGTACTTC.

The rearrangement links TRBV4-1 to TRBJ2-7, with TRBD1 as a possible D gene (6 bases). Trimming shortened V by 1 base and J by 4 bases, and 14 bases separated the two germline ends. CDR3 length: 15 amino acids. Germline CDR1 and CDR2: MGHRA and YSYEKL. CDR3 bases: TGCGCCAGCAGCCAAGGCCCGGGACAACCGTACGAGCAGTACTTC. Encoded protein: CASSQGPGQPYEQYF.

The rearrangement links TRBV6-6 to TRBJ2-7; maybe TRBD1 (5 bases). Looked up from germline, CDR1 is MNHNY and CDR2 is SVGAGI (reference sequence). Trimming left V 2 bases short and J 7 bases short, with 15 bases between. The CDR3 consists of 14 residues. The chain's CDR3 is CASSYRRGEYEQYF. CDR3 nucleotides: TGTGCCAGCAGTTACCGTAGGGGCGAATATGAGCAGTACTTC.

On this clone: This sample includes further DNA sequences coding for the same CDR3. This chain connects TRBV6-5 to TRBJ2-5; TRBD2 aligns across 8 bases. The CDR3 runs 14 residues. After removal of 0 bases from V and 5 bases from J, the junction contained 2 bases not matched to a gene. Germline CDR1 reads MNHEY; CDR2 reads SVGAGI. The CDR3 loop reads CASSYSSGKETQYF. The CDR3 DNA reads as TGTGCCAGCAGTTACTCTAGCGGGAAGGAGACCCAGTACTTC.

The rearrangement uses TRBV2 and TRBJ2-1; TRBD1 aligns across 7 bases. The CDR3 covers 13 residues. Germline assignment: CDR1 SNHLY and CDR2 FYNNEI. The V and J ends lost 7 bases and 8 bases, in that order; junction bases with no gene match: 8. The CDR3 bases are TGTGCCAGCAACCGACAGGGTGGGGATGAGCAGTTCTTC. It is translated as CASNRQGGDEQFF.

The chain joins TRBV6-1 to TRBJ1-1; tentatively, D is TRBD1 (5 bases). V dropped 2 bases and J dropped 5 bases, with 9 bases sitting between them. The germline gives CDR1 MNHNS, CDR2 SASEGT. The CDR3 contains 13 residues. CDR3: CASSEIGATEAFF. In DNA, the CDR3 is TGTGCCAGCAGTGAAATCGGGGCAACTGAAGCTTTCTTT.

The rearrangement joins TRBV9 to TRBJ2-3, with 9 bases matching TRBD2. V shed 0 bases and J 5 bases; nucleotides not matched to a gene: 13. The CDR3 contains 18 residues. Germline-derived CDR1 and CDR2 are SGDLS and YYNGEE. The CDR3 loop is CASSVAGGGLALGDTQYF. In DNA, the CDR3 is TGTGCCAGCAGCGTAGCTGGGGGGGGACTAGCCCTGGGAGATACGCAGTATTTT.

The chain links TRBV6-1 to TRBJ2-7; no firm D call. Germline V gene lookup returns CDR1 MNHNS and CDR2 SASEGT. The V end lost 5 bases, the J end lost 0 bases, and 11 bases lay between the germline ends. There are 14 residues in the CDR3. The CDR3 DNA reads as TGTGCCAGCAGTCCAACAGTTACCTCCTACGAGCAGTACTTC. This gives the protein CASSPTVTSYEQYF.

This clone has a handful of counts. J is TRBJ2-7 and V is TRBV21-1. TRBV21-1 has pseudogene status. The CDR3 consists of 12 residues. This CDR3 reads CASSSRRPEQYF. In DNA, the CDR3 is TGTGCCAGCAGCAGTCGCCGCCCCGAGCAGTACTTC.

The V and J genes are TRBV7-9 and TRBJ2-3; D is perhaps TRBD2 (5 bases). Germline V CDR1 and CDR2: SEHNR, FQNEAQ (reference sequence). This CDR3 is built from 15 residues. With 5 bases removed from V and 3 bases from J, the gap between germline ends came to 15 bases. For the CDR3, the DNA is TGTGCCAGCAGCCTCGAGGGTTTGGGGACAGATACGCAGTATTTT. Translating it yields CASSLEGLGTDTQYF.

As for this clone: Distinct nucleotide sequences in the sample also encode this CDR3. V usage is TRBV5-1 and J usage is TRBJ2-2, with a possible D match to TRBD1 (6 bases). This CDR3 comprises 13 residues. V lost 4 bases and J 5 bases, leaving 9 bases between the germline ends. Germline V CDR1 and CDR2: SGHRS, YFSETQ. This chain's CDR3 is CASSRGGTGELFF. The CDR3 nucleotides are TGCGCCAGCAGCAGAGGGGGTACCGGGGAGCTGTTTTTT.

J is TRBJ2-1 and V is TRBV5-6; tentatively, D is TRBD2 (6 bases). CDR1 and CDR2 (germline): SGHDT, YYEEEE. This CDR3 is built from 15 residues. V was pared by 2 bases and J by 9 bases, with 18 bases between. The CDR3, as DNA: TGTGCCAGCAGCTTTGGGACTCAAAATTTCGGTGAGCAGTTCTTC. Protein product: CASSFGTQNFGEQFF. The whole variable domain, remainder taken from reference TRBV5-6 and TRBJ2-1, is DAGVTQSPTHLIKTRGQQVTLRCSPKSGHDTVSWYQQALGQGPQFIFQYYEEEERQRGNFPDRFSGHQFPNYSSELNVNALLLGDSALYLCASSFGTQNFGEQFFGPGTRLTVL.

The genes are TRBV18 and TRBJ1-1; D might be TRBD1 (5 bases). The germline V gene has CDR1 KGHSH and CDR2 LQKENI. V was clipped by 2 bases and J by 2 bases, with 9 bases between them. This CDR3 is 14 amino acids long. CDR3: CASSPSRVNTEAFF. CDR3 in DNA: TGTGCCAGCTCACCATCCAGGGTCAACACTGAAGCTTTCTTT.

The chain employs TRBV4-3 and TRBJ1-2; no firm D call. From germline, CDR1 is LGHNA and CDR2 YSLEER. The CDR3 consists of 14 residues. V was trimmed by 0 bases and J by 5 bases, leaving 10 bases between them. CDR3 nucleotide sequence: TGCGCCAGCAGCCAAGATTATAACACTTATGGCTACACCTTC. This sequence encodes CASSQDYNTYGYTF.

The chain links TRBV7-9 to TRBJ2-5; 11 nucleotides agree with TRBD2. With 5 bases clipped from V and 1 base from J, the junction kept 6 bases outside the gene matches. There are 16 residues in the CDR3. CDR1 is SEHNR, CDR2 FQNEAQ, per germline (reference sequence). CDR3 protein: CASSPRLAGIQETQYF. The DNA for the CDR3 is TGTGCCAGCAGCCCCAGACTAGCGGGGATCCAAGAGACCCAGTACTTC.

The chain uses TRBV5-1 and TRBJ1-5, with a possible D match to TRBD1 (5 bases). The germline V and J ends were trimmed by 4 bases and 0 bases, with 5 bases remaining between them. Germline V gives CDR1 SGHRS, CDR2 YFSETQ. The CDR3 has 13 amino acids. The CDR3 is CASSQGSNQPQHF. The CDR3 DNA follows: TGCGCCAGCAGCCAGGGTAGCAATCAGCCCCAGCATTTT.

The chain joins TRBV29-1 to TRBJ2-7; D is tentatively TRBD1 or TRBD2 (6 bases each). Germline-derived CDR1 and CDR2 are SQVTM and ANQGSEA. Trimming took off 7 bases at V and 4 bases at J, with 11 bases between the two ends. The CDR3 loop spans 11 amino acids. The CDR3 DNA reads TGCAGCGCTGGAGGGGGATACGAGCAGTACTTC. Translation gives CSAGGGYEQYF.

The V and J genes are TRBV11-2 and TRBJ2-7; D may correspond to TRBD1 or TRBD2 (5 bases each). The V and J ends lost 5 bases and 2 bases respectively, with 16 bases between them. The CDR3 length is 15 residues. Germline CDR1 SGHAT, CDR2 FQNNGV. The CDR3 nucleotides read TGTGCCAGCAGCCATTGGGACCCAGCGCCCTACGAGCAGTACTTC. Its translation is CASSHWDPAPYEQYF.

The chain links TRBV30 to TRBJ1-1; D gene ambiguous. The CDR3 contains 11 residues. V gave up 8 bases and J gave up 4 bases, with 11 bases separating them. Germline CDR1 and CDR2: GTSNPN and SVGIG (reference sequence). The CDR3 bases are TGTGCCGGTTCGCGTGGCACTGAAGCTTTCTTT. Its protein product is CAGSRGTEAFF.

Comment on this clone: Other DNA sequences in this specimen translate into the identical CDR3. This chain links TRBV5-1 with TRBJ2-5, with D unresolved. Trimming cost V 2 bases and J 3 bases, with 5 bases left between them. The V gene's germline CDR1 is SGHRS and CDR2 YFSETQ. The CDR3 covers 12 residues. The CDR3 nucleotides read TGCGCCAGCAGCTTAACCGAAGAGACCCAGTACTTC. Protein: CASSLTEETQYF.

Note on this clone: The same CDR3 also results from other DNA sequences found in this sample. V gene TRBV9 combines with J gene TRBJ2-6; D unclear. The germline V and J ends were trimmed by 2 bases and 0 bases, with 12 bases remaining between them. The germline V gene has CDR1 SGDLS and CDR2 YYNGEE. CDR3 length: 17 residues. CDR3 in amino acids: CASSVGHRNSGANVLTF. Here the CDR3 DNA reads TGTGCCAGCAGCGTTGGCCACAGAAACTCTGGGGCCAACGTCCTGACTTTC.